A selection of T cell receptor beta chains follows, all from one sample in a study of T cell responses to AZD1222 COVID-19 vaccine. Method: immunoSEQ multiplex PCR; TCRdb's copy keeps in-frame clones and lacks some. The sample contains about 110,000 clones, less than 95% of which appear only once. The source was peripheral blood, collected 28 days after the second AZD1222 dose. These receptors were taken from an adult who received the AZD1222 COVID-19 vaccine. The conserved cysteine and the conserved F or W are not part of the CDR3 here.

V gene	J gene	CDR3 protein
TRBV5-6	TRBJ2-7	ASSPPTGSYEQY
TRBV5-1	TRBJ1-2	ASSSHRGGNYGYT
TRBV3-1/TRBV3-2	TRBJ2-7	ASRNTGSYEQY
TRBV7-2	TRBJ2-3	ASRPAGASTDTQY
TRBV5-1	TRBJ2-7	ASAPGHSYEQY
TRBV6-5	TRBJ2-2	ASSYGAGFVGELF
TRBV9	TRBJ2-3	ASSVGTNTDTQY
TRBV11-2	TRBJ2-7	ASMGQTYEQY
TRBV7-2	TRBJ1-2	ASSGRGRDYGYT
TRBV12-5	TRBJ2-2	ASGLHSNTGELF
TRBV4-1	TRBJ2-2	ASSQVGTVFETGELF
TRBV5-1	TRBJ1-5	ASSLEPYSNQPQH
TRBV30	TRBJ1-2	AWSVGGGGGYT
TRBV7-9	TRBJ1-3	ASSPTGYSGNTIY
TRBV11-2	TRBJ1-2	ASSYGTDYGYT
TRBV27	TRBJ1-6	ASRGEGLIFNSPLH
TRBV7-9	TRBJ1-2	ASSAGGGGYT
TRBV2	TRBJ2-6	ASSRDSSSGANVLT
TRBV6-5	TRBJ1-6	ASSPRGSYNSPLH
TRBV29-1	TRBJ2-7	SVGTRLSYEQY
TRBV18	TRBJ2-3	ASSLIAADTQY
TRBV2	TRBJ2-1	ASSPRDRGLDEQF
TRBV5-1	TRBJ1-4	ASSDREANEKLF
TRBV24-1	TRBJ2-1	ALGGEQF
TRBV4-3	TRBJ2-2	ASSPNLQGAIPGELF
TRBV11-2	TRBJ2-7	ASSPLSSVISEQY
TRBV11-3	TRBJ2-3	ASSFAATGPATDTQY
TRBV15	TRBJ2-3	ATSRSSGGNTNTDTQY
TRBV7-2	TRBJ1-3	ASSSDRSSGNTIY
TRBV3-1/TRBV3-2	TRBJ2-1	ASSQVPRAENEQF
TRBV5-1	TRBJ2-5	ASSPPGGETQY
TRBV28	TRBJ2-2	ASRTPGQGTGELF
TRBV3-1/TRBV3-2	TRBJ1-1	ASSPRDSQNTEAF